Sequencing of this T cell receptor (beta chain) was carried out in a study of blood T cell repertoires in COVID-19. This CDR3 is built from 14 residues. Germline V gene data show CDR1 as SGDLS and CDR2 as YYNGEE. V was pared by 1 base and J by 4 bases, with 9 bases between. Per the original methods: Estimation of nucleated cell counts relied on the amplification of reference gene primers. Sequenced by immunoSEQ multiplex PCR; TCRdb stores in-frame clones only, minus some. The V and J calls and the clone size are those of that table, but D and trimming were determined from the DNA. The sample lists approximately 98,000 clones; about 83% were seen once.

The J gene is TRBJ2-1, the V gene TRBV9; TRBD1 is a possible D gene (6 bases). The sequence was collected from a woman in her 70s with acute or convalescent COVID-19. What was sequenced was peripheral blood. CDR3 sequence: CASSVLGGYNEQFF. The CDR3 nucleotides are TGTGCCAGCAGCGTACTAGGGGGTTACAATGAGCAGTTCTTC.